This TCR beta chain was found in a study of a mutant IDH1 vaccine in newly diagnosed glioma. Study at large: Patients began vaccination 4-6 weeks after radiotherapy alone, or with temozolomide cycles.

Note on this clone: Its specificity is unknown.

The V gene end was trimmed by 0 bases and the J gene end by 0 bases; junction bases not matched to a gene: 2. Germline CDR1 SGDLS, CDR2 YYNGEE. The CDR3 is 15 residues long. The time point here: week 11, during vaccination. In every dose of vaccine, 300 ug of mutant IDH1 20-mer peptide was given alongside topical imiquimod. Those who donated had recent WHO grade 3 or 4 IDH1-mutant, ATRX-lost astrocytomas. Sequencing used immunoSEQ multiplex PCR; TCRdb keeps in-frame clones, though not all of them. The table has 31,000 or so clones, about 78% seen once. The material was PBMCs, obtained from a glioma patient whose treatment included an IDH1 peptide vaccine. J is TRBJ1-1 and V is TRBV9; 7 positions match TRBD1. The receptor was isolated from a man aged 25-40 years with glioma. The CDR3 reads CASSVGDSLNTEAFF. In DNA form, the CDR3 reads TGTGCCAGCAGCGTAGGGGACAGCCTGAACACTGAAGCTTTCTTT.